One T cell receptor (beta chain) is described in this entry. What it binds is unknown. CDR3 length equals 17 residues. Trimming removed 0 bases from V and 0 bases from J, with 13 bases in between. Germline lookup yields CDR1 SGHRS and CDR2 YFSETQ. The sample's treatment: some 20 received Ad26.COV2.S at low or high dose, single or two shots; five or six received placebo; per-sample allocation not given. The investigators took samples on day 63 after the first vaccine or placebo injection. The record originates from a study of Ad26.COV2.S vaccination and SARS-CoV-2 variants. Study-level information: Ad26.COV2.S, an intramuscular injection, was given once or twice 56 days apart. Study-wide findings and caveats: The study found higher spike-specific TCR breadth in vaccine than placebo recipients. Analyses of TCR breadth and depth may have underestimated total T cell responses.

Only in-frame clones appear in the TCRdb table, and some are missing; sequencing was by immunoSEQ multiplex PCR. In the table there are 430,000 or so clones, 80% to 95% of which are singletons. This chain connects TRBV5-1 to TRBJ1-3; weak D call: TRBD1 (6 bases). This TCR derives from a person between 18 and 60 years old who received the Ad26.COV2.S COVID-19 vaccine or a placebo. The sample here was peripheral blood, taken in a trial of Ad26.COV2.S vaccine versus placebo. The CDR3 DNA reads TGCGCCAGCAGCTTGGCCGGCGGGACAAACTCTGGAAACACCATATATTTT. This sequence encodes CASSLAGGTNSGNTIYF.